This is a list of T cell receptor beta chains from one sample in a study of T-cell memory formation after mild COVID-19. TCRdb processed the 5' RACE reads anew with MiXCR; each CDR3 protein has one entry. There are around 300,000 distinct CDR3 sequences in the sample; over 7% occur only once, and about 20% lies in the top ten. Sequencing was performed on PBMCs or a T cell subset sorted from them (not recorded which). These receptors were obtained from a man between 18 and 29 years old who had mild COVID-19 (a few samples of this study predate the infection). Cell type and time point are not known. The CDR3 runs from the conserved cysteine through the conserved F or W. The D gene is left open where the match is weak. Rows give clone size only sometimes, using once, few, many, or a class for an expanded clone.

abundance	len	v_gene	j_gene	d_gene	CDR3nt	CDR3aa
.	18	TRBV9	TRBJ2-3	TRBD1	TGTGCCAGCAGCGTAGCAGACCGGGACAGGGGAAAGGCAGATACGCAGTATTTT	CASSVADRDRGKADTQYF
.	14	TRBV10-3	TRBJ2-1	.	TGTGCCATCAAGGAGGAGGGATTGGGTGGTGAGCAGTTCTTC	CAIKEEGLGGEQFF
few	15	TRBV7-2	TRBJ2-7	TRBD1	TGTGCCAGCAGCTTAAGGGACAGGGTAGGACACGAGCAGTACTTC	CASSLRDRVGHEQYF
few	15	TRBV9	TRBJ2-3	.	TGTGCCAGCAGAGTAGGGGGACTTCCTGGAGATACGCAGTATTTT	CASRVGGLPGDTQYF
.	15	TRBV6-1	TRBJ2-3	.	TGTGCCAGCAGTGATCCGGGACGGTACACAGATACGCAGTATTTT	CASSDPGRYTDTQYF
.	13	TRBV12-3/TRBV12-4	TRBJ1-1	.	TGTGCCAGCAGTTTCGGCCCCTACACTGAAGCTTTCTTT	CASSFGPYTEAFF
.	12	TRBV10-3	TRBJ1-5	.	TGTGCCGTATCGGGGGGTCTTCAGCCCCAGCATTTT	CAVSGGLQPQHF
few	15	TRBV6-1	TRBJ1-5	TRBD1	TGTGCCAGCAGTGGTTCGGGACAGGGTTGGCAGCCCCAGCATTTT	CASSGSGQGWQPQHF
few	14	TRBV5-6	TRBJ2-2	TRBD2	TGTGCCAGCAGCTTCGGGACTAAAACCGGGGAGCTGTTTTTT	CASSFGTKTGELFF
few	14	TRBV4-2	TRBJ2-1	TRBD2	TGTGCCAGCAGCCAGGGACTAGCAGGAACTGAGCAGTTCTTC	CASSQGLAGTEQFF
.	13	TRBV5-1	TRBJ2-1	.	TGCGCCAGCACCGACCCGCGCTACAATGAGCAGTTCTTC	CASTDPRYNEQFF
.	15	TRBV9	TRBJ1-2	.	TGTGCCAGCAGCTTAGACTGGGAAGCTAACTATGGCTACACCTTC	CASSLDWEANYGYTF
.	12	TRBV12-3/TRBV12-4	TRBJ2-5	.	TGTGCCAGCAGTTTGGCAGGGAAGACCCAGTACTTC	CASSLAGKTQYF
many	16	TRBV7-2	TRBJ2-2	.	TGTGCCAGCAGCCAACAGGGTCGGACTTCTTCCGGGGAGCTGTTTTTT	CASSQQGRTSSGELFF
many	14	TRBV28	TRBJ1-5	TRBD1	TGTGCCAGCAGCCCTGGACAGGGTCGTCAGCCCCAGCATTTT	CASSPGQGRQPQHF
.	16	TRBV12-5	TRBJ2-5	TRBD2	TGTGCTAGTGGTTCGGGTAGCGGGGGGGGTCGAGAGACCCAGTACTTC	CASGSGSGGGRETQYF
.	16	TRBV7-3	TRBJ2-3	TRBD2	TGTGCCAGCAGCCCCTCGGCGGGGGTTGCGACAGATACGCAGTATTTT	CASSPSAGVATDTQYF
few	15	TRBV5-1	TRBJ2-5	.	TGCGCCAGCAGCCTGATGGGGGGGCGCAAAGAGACCCAGTACTTC	CASSLMGGRKETQYF
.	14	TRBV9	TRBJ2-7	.	TGTGCCAGCAGCGTAGCTCGGGGACCGGGCGAGCAGTACTTC	CASSVARGPGEQYF
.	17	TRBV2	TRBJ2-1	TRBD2	TGTGCCAGCAGTGAGGTTGGTTTAGCGGGGGGAAACAATGAGCAGTTCTTC	CASSEVGLAGGNNEQFF
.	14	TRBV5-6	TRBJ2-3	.	TGTGCCAGCAGCTTCGACCCAGAGACAGATACGCAGTATTTT	CASSFDPETDTQYF
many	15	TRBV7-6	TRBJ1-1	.	TGTGCCAGCAGCTTAATGCAGGGACGGAACACTGAAGCTTTCTTT	CASSLMQGRNTEAFF
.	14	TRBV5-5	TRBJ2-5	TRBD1	TGTGCCAGCAGGGACGGGACAGGCCTTTACACCCAGTACTTC	CASRDGTGLYTQYF
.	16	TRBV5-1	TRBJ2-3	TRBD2	TGCGCCAGCAGCTTGGCCGCTAGCGGGAATACAGATACGCAGTATTTT	CASSLAASGNTDTQYF
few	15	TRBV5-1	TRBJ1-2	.	TGCGCCAGCAGCTTGGCGACAACGTCGTCCAGGAACTACACCTTC	CASSLATTSSRNYTF
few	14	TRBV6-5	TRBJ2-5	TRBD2	TGTGCCAGCAGTCTTAGCGGGGGCCAAGAGACCCAGTACTTC	CASSLSGGQETQYF
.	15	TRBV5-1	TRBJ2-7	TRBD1	TGCGCCAGCAGCTTTGGCGGGACAGGGGGTCACGAGCAGTACTTC	CASSFGGTGGHEQYF
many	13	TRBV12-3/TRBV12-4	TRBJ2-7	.	TGTGCCAGCAGTTGGAGAAGGAGGTACGAGCAGTACTTC	CASSWRRRYEQYF
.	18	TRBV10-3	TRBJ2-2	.	TGTGCCATCAGTGAGTCCCCGGGTTTGGGGGCTCTATCCGGGGAGCTGTTTTTT	CAISESPGLGALSGELFF
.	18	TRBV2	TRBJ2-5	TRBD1	TGTGCCAGCAGTGAAGTGGTGTTGAGGGGGCTGGACCAAGAGACCCAGTACTTC	CASSEVVLRGLDQETQYF
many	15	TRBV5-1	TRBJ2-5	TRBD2	TGCGCCAGCAGCCCACCTAGCGGGACTGGGGAGACCCAGTACTTC	CASSPPSGTGETQYF
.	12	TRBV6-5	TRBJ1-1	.	TGTGCCAGCAGCCCTGACGGCATTGAAGCTTTCTTT	CASSPDGIEAFF
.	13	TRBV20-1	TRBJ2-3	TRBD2	TGCAGCTTTAAGCGGGGGGTAGGAGATACGCAGTATTTT	CSFKRGVGDTQYF
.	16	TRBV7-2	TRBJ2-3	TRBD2	TGTGCCAGCAGCTTACTAGCGGGGCCCAGCACAGATACGCAGTATTTT	CASSLLAGPSTDTQYF
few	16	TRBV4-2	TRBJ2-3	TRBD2	TGTGCCAGCAGCCACCTAACCGGGACTAGCATCGATACGCAGTATTTT	CASSHLTGTSIDTQYF
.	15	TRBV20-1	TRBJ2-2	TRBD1	TGCAGTGCGGGCGGGTATCAGGGGGTCACCGGGGAGCTGTTTTTT	CSAGGYQGVTGELFF
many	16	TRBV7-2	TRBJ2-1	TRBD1	TGTGCCAGCAGCTTAGCCGGGACAGCGGTGGGCAATGAGCAGTTCTTC	CASSLAGTAVGNEQFF
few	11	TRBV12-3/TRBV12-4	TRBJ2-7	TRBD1	TGTGCCACAGGACAGGCTCGGGAGCAGTACTTC	CATGQAREQYF
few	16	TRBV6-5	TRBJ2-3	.	TGTGCCAGCAGTTACCGCGGGGGCCCCACTTTGGATACGCAGTATTTT	CASSYRGGPTLDTQYF
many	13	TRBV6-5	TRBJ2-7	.	TGTGCCAGCAGTTACTCCGGAATGGACGAGCAGTACTTC	CASSYSGMDEQYF
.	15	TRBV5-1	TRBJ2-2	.	TGCGCCAGCAGCTTGTCCAGGGAGGCCACCGGGGAGCTGTTTTTT	CASSLSREATGELFF
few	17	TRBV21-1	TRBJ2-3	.	TGTGCCAGCAGCAAACCGGCCACAGGGGCCCACCAAGATACGCAGTATTTT	CASSKPATGAHQDTQYF
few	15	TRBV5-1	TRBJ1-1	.	TGCGCCAGCAGTATTTCGGATGCCAGAGGCACTGAAGCTTTCTTT	CASSISDARGTEAFF
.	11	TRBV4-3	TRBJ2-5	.	TGCGCCAGCAGCCCTCATGGGACCCAGTACTTC	CASSPHGTQYF
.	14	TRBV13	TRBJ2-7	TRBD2	TGTGCCAGCAGCTGGGGGGGGGGTGTCAACGAGCAGTACTTC	CASSWGGGVNEQYF
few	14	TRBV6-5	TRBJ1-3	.	TGTGCCACCCGACAGAGCCGGGAGGGAAACACCATATATTTT	CATRQSREGNTIYF